This T cell receptor (beta chain) was captured in a study of T cell repertoires in cytomegalovirus infection (dated by TCRdb to about 2019). General notes on the study: The peptide stimulations were aimed at well-studied HLA-B-restricted epitopes as well as recently identified HLA-C-restricted CMV epitopes, whose presentation resists viral immunomodulation. Because public TCR beta signatures pointed to carriage of CMV infection together with the matching HLA type, the HLA type of each donor mattered for the analysis.

Notes on this clonotype: Its target antigen remains unknown. Per-base qualities were not stored, and no clone one base away is much larger.

Broader findings and caveats from the paper: In the ex vivo response, HLA-C-restricted CMV-specific TCR beta clonotypes were dominant, and in two of eight donors the single most frequent clonotype came from this HLA-C-restricted group. Cumulative frequency of public TCR beta family members discriminated carriers of CMV infection plus the relevant HLA type in this cohort and an independent roughly 330-donor cohort.

Sequencing took place on an Illumina HiSeq 1500. Using fastp at Q25 and MiXCR, TCRdb reprocessed the public reads and kept productive beta chains. Rows with a matching CDR3 protein are joined into one entry that keeps the most common DNA and genes. The sample contains about 700,000 distinct CDR3 sequences, 30% to 40% of them found a single time. The ten largest clones represent about 20% of the sample. V trim: 5 bases; J trim: 7 bases; unmatched bases: 14. CDR1 and CDR2 are drawn from the germline V gene (reference sequence): GTSNPN, SVGIG. The CDR3 runs 15 amino acids, cysteine and phenylalanine included. Of all the DNA, just the CDR3 is kept, 45 bases in frame from base 1. The treatment or condition label corresponds to: in vitro stimulation with specific CMV peptide epitopes to enrich CMV-specific T cells.

This specimen was cultured PBMCs, taken from culture after CMV antigen stimulation. The clonotype originates from a human donor in good health (CMV status not recorded). Some clones in this sample may be carry-over from other donors' samples. The V gene is TRBV30 and the J gene is TRBJ1-2; 9 of the junction bases match TRBD1. The CDR3 protein: CAWGTPRTGVAGYTF. The DNA sequence is given as TGTGCCTGGGGGACACCAAGGACAGGGGTTGCTGGCTACACCTTC.